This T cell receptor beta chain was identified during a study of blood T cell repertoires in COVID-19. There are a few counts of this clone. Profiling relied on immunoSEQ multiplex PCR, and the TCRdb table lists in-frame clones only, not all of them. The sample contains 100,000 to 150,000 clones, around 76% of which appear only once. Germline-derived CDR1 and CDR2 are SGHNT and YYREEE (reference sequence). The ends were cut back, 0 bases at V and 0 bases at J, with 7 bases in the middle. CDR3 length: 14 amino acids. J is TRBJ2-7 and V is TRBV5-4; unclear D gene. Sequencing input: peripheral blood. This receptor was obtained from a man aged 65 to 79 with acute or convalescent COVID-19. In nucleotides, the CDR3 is TGTGCCAGCAGCTTGGCCTTCGGCTCCTACGAGCAGTACTTC. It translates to CASSLAFGSYEQYF.